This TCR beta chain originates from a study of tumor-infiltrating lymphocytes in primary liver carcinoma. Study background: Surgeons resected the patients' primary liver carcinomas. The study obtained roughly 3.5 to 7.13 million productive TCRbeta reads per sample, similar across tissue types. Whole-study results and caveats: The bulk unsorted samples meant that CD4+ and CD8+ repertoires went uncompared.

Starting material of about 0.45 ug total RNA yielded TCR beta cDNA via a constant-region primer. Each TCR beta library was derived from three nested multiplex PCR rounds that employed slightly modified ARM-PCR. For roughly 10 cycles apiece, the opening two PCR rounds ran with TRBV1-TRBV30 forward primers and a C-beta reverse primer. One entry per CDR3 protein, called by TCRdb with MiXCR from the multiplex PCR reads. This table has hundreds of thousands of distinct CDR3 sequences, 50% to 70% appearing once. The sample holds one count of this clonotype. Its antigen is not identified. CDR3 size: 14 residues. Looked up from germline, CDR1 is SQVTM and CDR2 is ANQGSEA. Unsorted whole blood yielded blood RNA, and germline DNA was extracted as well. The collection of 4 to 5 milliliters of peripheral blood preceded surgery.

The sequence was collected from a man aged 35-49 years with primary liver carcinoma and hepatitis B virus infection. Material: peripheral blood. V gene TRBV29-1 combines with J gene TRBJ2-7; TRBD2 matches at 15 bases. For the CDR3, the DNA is TGCAATGTCGGGACTAGCGGGAGGTCTGGGGAGCAGTACTTC. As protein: CNVGTSGRSGEQYF.